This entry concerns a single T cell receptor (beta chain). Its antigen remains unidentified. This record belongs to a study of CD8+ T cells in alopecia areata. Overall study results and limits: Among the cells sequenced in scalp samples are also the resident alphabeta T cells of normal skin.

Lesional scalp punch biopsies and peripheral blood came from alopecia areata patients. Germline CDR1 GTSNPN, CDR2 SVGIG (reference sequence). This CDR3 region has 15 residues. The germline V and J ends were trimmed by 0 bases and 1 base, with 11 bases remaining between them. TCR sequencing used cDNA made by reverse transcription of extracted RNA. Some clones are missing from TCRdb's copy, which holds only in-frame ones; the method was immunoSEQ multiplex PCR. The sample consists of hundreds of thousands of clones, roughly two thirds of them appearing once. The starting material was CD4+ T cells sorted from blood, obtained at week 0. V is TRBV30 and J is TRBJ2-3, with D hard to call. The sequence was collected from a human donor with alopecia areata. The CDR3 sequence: CAWSVLTWGTDTQYF. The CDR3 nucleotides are TGTGCCTGGAGTGTACTAACATGGGGCACAGATACGCAGTATTTT.